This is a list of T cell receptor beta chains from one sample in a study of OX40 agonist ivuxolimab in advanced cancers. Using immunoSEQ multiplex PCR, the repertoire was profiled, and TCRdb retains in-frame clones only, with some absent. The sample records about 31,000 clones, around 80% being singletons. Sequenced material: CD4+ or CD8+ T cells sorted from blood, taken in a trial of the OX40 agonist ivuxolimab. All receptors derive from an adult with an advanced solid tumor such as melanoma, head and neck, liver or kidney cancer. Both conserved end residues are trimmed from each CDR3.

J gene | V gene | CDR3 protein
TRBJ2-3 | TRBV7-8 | ASSLADRLRNTQY
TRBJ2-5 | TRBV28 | ASSTSGSFAETQY
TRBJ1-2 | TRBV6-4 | ASSDGQEH
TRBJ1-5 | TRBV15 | ATSRDTLEPQH
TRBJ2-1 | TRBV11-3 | ASSRVAYNEQF
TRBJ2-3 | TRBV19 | ASSHERDVGDTQY
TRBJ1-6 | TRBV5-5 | ASSLQGTNSPLH
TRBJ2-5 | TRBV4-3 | ASSQDRETQY
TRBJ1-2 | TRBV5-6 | AWQRAGQGHYGYT
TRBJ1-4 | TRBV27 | ASSSPRDYNEKLF
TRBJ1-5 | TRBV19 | ASSQRQGGQPQH
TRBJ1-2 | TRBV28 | ASSLSVPWTAGYT
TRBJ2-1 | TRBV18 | ATLGQGAGNEQF
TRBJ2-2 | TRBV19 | ASKKPGTGELF
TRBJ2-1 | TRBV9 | ASSLNPTGGNEQF
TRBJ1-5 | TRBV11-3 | ASRPQGNQPQH
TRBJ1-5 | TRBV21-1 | ASSSKGCQPQH
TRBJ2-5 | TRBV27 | ASSSRGEVETQY
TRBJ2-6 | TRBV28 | ASSFRLGVGSGANVLT
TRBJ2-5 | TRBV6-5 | ASHPDGEETQY
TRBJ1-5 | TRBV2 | ASSEYRGQPQH
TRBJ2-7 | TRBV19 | ASSILGGGSYEQY
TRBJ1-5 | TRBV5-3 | ARTGQGIVFGQPQH
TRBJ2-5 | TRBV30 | AWSVGGTSRSETQY
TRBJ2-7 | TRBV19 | ASSPGVAREQY
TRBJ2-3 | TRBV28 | ASSPWGGATDTQY
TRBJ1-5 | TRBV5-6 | ASSLAGRDQPQH
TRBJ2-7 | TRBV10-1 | ASSDGQGAEQY